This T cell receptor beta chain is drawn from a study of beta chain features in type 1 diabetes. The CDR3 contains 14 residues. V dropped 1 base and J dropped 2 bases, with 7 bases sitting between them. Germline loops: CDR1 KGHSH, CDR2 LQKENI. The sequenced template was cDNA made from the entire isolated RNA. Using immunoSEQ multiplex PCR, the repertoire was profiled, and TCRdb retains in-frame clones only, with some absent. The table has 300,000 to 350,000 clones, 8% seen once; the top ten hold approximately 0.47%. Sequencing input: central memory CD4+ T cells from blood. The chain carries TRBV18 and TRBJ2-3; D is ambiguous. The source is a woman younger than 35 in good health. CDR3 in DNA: TGTGCCAGCTCACCACGCCAGTCCACAGATACGCAGTATTTT. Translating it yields CASSPRQSTDTQYF.